The present T cell receptor (beta chain) was sequenced within a study of T-cell memory formation after mild COVID-19. Trimming took off 0 bases at V and 10 bases at J, with 11 bases between the two ends. CDR1 and CDR2 from the germline V gene are SEHNR and FQNEAQ (reference sequence). The CDR3 contains 13 residues. This clonotype occurred a few times. MiXCR was run by TCRdb on the 5' RACE reads, yielding one entry per CDR3 protein. Of approximately 200,000 distinct CDR3 sequences detected, roughly 16% appear once; the ten largest clones hold around 1.9%. The sequence came from an adult woman who had mild COVID-19 (a few samples of this study predate the infection). Cell type and time point are not known. The J gene is TRBJ2-3, the V gene TRBV7-9; D gene uncertain. Specimen: PBMCs or a T cell subset sorted from them (not recorded which). CDR3 sequence: CASSLAQPVAQYF. The DNA of the CDR3 is TGTGCCAGCAGCTTAGCCCAGCCTGTCGCGCAGTATTTT.